The next 9 T cell receptor beta chains were all read from a single sample in a study of monozygotic twins with inflammatory bowel disease. Reanalyzing the 5' RACE reads, TCRdb keeps one entry per CDR3 protein, without DNA. The sample data list around 200,000 distinct CDR3 sequences. Sequencing input: blood. These TCRs come from a human donor with ulcerative colitis or Crohn's disease, or a healthy co-twin of an affected twin (not recorded which).

The rearrangement joins TRBV7-3 to TRBJ2-2. Germline V lookup: CDR1 SGHTA, CDR2 FQGTGA. The CDR3 covers 16 residues. The chain's CDR3 is CASSERMDRVTGELFF.

V gene TRBV7-8 combines with J gene TRBJ2-1. Germline V gene sequence: CDR1 SGHVS, CDR2 FQNEAQ. The CDR3 consists of 12 residues. This chain's CDR3 is CASSLLSYEQFF.

V and J are TRBV6-6 and TRBJ1-2; TCRdb's D call of TRBD1 is untestable without DNA. This CDR3 is built from 14 residues. CDR1 and CDR2 (germline): MNHNY, SVGAGI (reference sequence). The CDR3 region is CASRPGGANYGYTF.

The gene calls are TRBV10-3 and TRBJ1-5; TCRdb reports TRBD1, a call that lacks DNA to check it against. Germline V gene data show CDR1 as ENHRY and CDR2 as SYGVKD. This CDR3 is built from 12 residues. The CDR3 here is CATRSGNQPQHF.

The rearrangement uses TRBV20-1 and TRBJ2-5; the TCRdb D gene call, TRBD1, has no DNA to confirm it. CDR3 length: 14 amino acids. Germline V gene sequence: CDR1 DFQATT, CDR2 SNEGSKA (reference sequence). CDR3 protein: CSASRQGLWETQYF.

The chain links TRBV12-3 or TRBV12-4 to TRBJ2-3. The CDR3 covers 13 residues. The CDR3 loop is CASSFQFLDTQYF.

V gene TRBV6-1 combines with J gene TRBJ1-2; the D call from TCRdb, TRBD1, cannot be confirmed without DNA. Germline lookup yields CDR1 MNHNS and CDR2 SASEGT. The CDR3 is made up of 15 amino acids. The CDR3 here is CASRGETGGIYGYTF.

Here the CDR3 reads CASRKAVMNTEAFF. The chain recombines TRBV12-3 or TRBV12-4 with TRBJ1-1. The CDR3 length is 14 residues.

The J gene is TRBJ2-7, the V gene TRBV5-1. The CDR3 has 15 amino acids. The V gene's germline CDR1 is SGHRS and CDR2 YFSETQ. CDR3 sequence reads: CASSLGPSSNYEQYF. Combining the CDR3 with reference TRBV5-1 and TRBJ2-7 gives the whole variable domain KAGVTQTPRYLIKTRGQQVTLSCSPISGHRSVSWYQQTPGQGLQFLFEYFSETQRNKGNFPGRFSGRQFSNSRSEMNVSTLELGDSALYLCASSLGPSSNYEQYFGPGTRLTVT.